What follows are 9 T cell receptor beta chains derived from one specimen sequenced in a study of blood T cell repertoires in COVID-19. Here immunoSEQ multiplex PCR was the method, and the copy in TCRdb shows in-frame clones only, minus some. The sample holds around 58,000 clones, roughly 90% seen once. The sample comprised peripheral blood. These receptors came from a human donor with active COVID-19. The donor label of this sample is uncertain.

The chain combines TRBV10-1 with TRBJ2-7; 9 bases line up with TRBD2. CDR3 length equals 14 residues. From germline, CDR1 is WNHNN and CDR2 SYGVQD (reference sequence). Trimming cost V 6 bases and J 2 bases; bases outside gene matches: 5. This CDR3 reads CASSLAGSTYEQYF. The CDR3 DNA sequence: TGCGCCAGCAGCCTAGCGGGAAGTACCTACGAGCAGTACTTC.

This clone was recorded a few times. CDR3 residues: CASSSGGYSYEQYF. The CDR3 nucleotides read TGCGCCAGCAGCTCGGGGGGTTACTCCTACGAGCAGTACTTC. This chain connects TRBV5-1 to TRBJ2-7; 7 nucleotides match TRBD2. The CDR3 spans 14 residues. V shed 3 bases and J 0 bases; nucleotides not matched to a gene: 3. Germline CDR1 is SGHRS and CDR2 is YFSETQ.

The rearrangement links TRBV12-5 to TRBJ2-1; maybe TRBD1 (5 bases). CDR1 LGHNT and CDR2 FRNRAP come from the germline V gene. Trimming removed 9 bases at V and 0 bases at J, with 18 bases between. The CDR3 spans 16 residues. CDR3 DNA: TGTGCTAGAAGTAGGGGCCTTAGAAGCTCCTACAATGAGCAGTTCTTC. Encoded protein: CARSRGLRSSYNEQFF.

This clone has a single count. This chain connects TRBV10-2 to TRBJ1-5; D not resolved. Germline V lookup: CDR1 WSHSY, CDR2 SAAADI. V lost 3 bases to trimming and J lost 5 bases, with 14 bases between them. The CDR3 totals 15 residues. The CDR3 sequence: CASSDRDRGYQPQHF. In nucleotides, the CDR3 is TGCGCCAGCAGTGATCGCGACCGAGGTTATCAGCCCCAGCATTTT.

The rearrangement joins TRBV27 to TRBJ2-5; 7 bases fit TRBD2. Germline values: CDR1 MNHEY, CDR2 SMNVEV (reference sequence). The length of the CDR3 is 16 residues. V trimming: 2 bases; J trimming: 4 bases; junction bases outside the gene matches: 10. The CDR3 sequence is CASSLLGGTIGETQYF. CDR3 nucleotide sequence: TGTGCCAGCAGTTTACTCGGGGGGACCATAGGAGAGACCCAGTACTTC.

This chain uses TRBV19 with TRBJ2-3; tentatively, D is TRBD1 (6 bases). The CDR3 length is 16 residues. Trimming removed 7 bases from V and 3 bases from J, with 20 bases in between. CDR1 and CDR2 (germline): LNHDA, SQIVND (reference sequence). The CDR3 DNA reads as TGTGCCAGTACCCCCTGGCAGGGGAGAGGGACAGATACGCAGTATTTT. It encodes CASTPWQGRGTDTQYF.

CDR3 residues: CASRHSAGTVDYGYTF. CDR3 DNA: TGCGCCAGCAGACATTCCGCCGGGACAGTCGATTATGGCTACACCTTC. The rearrangement links TRBV5-1 to TRBJ1-2; 7 bases align to TRBD1. After removal of 5 bases from V and 5 bases from J, the junction contained 15 bases not matched to a gene. The CDR3 extends over 16 amino acids. Germline CDR1 is SGHRS and CDR2 is YFSETQ.

This clone was seen just once. This chain connects TRBV7-9 to TRBJ2-3; TRBD1 matches at 8 bases. V was pared by 3 bases and J by 6 bases, with 11 bases of the junction left unmatched. The V gene's germline CDR1 is SEHNR and CDR2 FQNEAQ (reference sequence). This CDR3 contains 16 residues. CDR3 in DNA: TGTGCCAGCAGCTTGGTAGAGACAGGGGAAGAGGATACGCAGTATTTT. Protein sequence: CASSLVETGEEDTQYF.

This chain joins TRBV29-1 and TRBJ2-7; D remains ambiguous. The V and J ends lost 7 bases and 0 bases respectively, with 13 bases between them. The germline gives CDR1 SQVTM, CDR2 ANQGSEA. This CDR3 region has 13 residues. This chain's CDR3 is CSARRGSSYEQYF. The CDR3 DNA is TGCAGCGCTCGGCGCGGATCCTCCTACGAGCAGTACTTC.